The 8 T cell receptor beta chains reported below all come from one sample, sequenced in a study of control samples from healthy donors and cancer patients. Generated by immunoSEQ multiplex PCR, the TCRdb table keeps only in-frame clones and is missing some. The table has about 120,000 clones, around 89% seen once. Sequencing used blood. The receptors derive from a man in his forties or fifties in good health.

The rearrangement uses TRBV6-5 and TRBJ1-1; 9 nucleotides match TRBD1. This CDR3 is built from 14 residues. Looked up from germline, CDR1 is MNHEY and CDR2 is SVGAGI. With V trimmed by 2 bases and J by 5 bases, 3 bases remained unmatched. CDR3 in amino acids: CASSYKDRGTEAFF. Here the CDR3 DNA reads TGTGCCAGCAGTTACAAGGACAGGGGTACTGAAGCTTTCTTT.

Written as DNA, the CDR3 is TGTGCCAGCAGTGGACAAATAGGGTATGGCTACACCTTC. This codes for CASSGQIGYGYTF. V gene TRBV28 combines with J gene TRBJ1-2; D possibly corresponds to TRBD1 (5 bases). Germline lookup yields CDR1 MDHEN and CDR2 SYDVKM. The CDR3 spans 13 residues. V was cut by 5 bases and J by 5 bases, with 12 bases left in between.

The CDR3 DNA is TGTGCCAGCAGCTCCCCGATCCCGGGGGAATATGGCTACACCTTC. It specifies CASSSPIPGEYGYTF. The chain combines TRBV7-9 with TRBJ1-2, with a weak D call TRBD1 (5 bases). The CDR3 covers 15 residues. Germline V gene sequence: CDR1 SEHNR, CDR2 FQNEAQ (reference sequence). V was pared by 4 bases and J by 5 bases, with 17 bases between.

CDR3 region: CASSQEGLAGVSPHEQYF. CDR3 nucleotide sequence: TGCGCCAGCAGCCAGGAGGGACTAGCGGGGGTCTCTCCCCACGAGCAGTACTTC. The chain has TRBV4-3 and TRBJ2-7; TRBD2 aligns across 14 bases. The germline gives CDR1 LGHNA, CDR2 YSLEER. The CDR3 runs to 18 residues. V was pared by 3 bases and J by 5 bases, with 12 bases of the junction left unmatched.

This chain joins TRBV7-9 and TRBJ1-2; D not certain. This CDR3 has 14 residues. V dropped 2 bases and J dropped 4 bases, with 11 bases sitting between them. Germline values: CDR1 SEHNR, CDR2 FQNEAQ (reference sequence). CDR3 residues: CASSLLGGSYGYTF. The CDR3 DNA reads TGTGCCAGCAGCTTACTTGGAGGTTCCTATGGCTACACCTTC.

V and J are TRBV4-1 and TRBJ2-7; 7 bases match TRBD1. The CDR3 sequence is 16 residues long. The V segment lost 0 bases and the J segment 2 bases; nucleotides outside the gene matches: 7. Germline V gene sequence: CDR1 MGHRA, CDR2 YSYEKL. CDR3 in DNA: TGCGCCAGCAGCCAAGATGTCGGGACAGAGACCTACGAGCAGTACTTC. It yields the protein CASSQDVGTETYEQYF.

The chain carries TRBV24-1 and TRBJ1-5, with D perhaps matching TRBD1 (5 bases). The CDR3 covers 14 residues. Germline values: CDR1 KGHDR, CDR2 SFDVKD. V shed 5 bases and J shed 3 bases, with 10 bases lying between them. This CDR3 reads CATSGRQNNQPQHF. For the CDR3, the DNA is TGTGCCACCAGTGGCAGACAGAACAATCAGCCCCAGCATTTT.

The chain has TRBV9 and TRBJ2-1, with D perhaps matching TRBD2 (6 bases). The CDR3 extends over 16 amino acids. Per the germline V gene, CDR1 is SGDLS and CDR2 is YYNGEE. With 0 bases removed from V and 4 bases from J, the gap between germline ends came to 14 bases. In DNA form, the CDR3 reads TGTGCCAGCAGCGTAGTCGATAGCGGAGTATACAATGAGCAGTTCTTC. Translating gives CASSVVDSGVYNEQFF.